This TCR beta chain was identified during a study of cytomegalovirus exposure and HLA in healthy donors. About the research overall: Findings of an earlier analysis included around 120 million unique TCR beta sequences from some 180 million T cells. General study points: Roughly uniform depth of sequencing across donors was assumed in presence/absence analyses. Excluded were some V segments that proved indistinguishable, including TRBV6-2 and TRBV6-3.

Everyone who donated was a healthy bone marrow donor. Concerning this clone itself: Its cognate antigen is unknown.

V lost 2 bases, J lost 5 bases, and 9 bases stayed unmatched. CDR3 length equals 18 residues. Germline CDR1 and CDR2: SGDLS and YYNGEE. A multiplex PCR was run with 60 Vbeta primers and 13 Jbeta primers. The data were produced by immunoSEQ multiplex PCR, yet TCRdb's version contains in-frame clones alone and is incomplete. The repertoire has some 170,000 clones, around 80% of them found once; the top ten carry more than 3.5%. The sequence was obtained from an older woman in good health and CMV-seropositive. Sequencing input: PBMCs. The chain is built from TRBV9 and TRBJ2-3; 15 bases match TRBD2. The chain's CDR3 is CASSVWGGLAGGRDTQYF. CDR3 sequence (DNA): TGTGCCAGCAGCGTTTGGGGCGGACTAGCGGGAGGGCGAGATACGCAGTATTTT.